This TCR beta chain was captured by sequencing in a study of T cells in Graves' hyperthyroidism and ophthalmopathy. Study as a whole: Prior to any treatment, at the point of initial diagnosis, peripheral blood was collected. Findings and caveats of the study: Researchers found most expanded thyroid clonotypes above 0.001 in blood as well. For ophthalmopathy, model prediction preceded onset by a median 6.5 months.

RNA transcripts gave rise to amplified TCR beta CDR3 regions. A first-round RT-PCR of the TCR CDR3 used the HTBI primer set. One entry per CDR3 protein results from TCRdb running MiXCR on the multiplex PCR reads. The repertoire includes around 350,000 distinct CDR3 sequences, about a sixth of them detected once, and approximately 35% sits in the top ten. Reasons for excluding patients were uncontrolled infection, other autoimmune disease, pregnancy or lactation. As for this clonotype: The target antigen is unknown. One end of the junction is discordant with germline, which a read error may explain.

The CDR3 length is 14 residues. Germline assignment: CDR1 SGHRS and CDR2 YFSETQ. The rearrangement links TRBV5-1 to TRBJ2-5, with a possible D match to TRBD1 (7 bases). The sequence derives from a woman between 25 and 40 years old with Graves' hyperthyroidism that later progressed to Graves' ophthalmopathy. Sequenced sample: blood. In nucleotides, the CDR3 is TGCGACAGCAGCCGCGGGACAGTCGAAGTGACCCAGTACTTC. Encoded protein: CDSSRGTVEVTQYF.